The 20 T cell receptor beta chains below all came from one sample that was sequenced in a study of T cells in Graves' hyperthyroidism and ophthalmopathy. Authors of the study amplified TCR beta CDR3 regions from RNA transcripts. First-round RT-PCR with HTBI primers amplified the TCR CDR3 region. Each CDR3 protein is one row after TCRdb ran MiXCR on the multiplex PCR reads. The sample yields roughly 500,000 distinct CDR3 sequences, around 43% seen once. Source material: peripheral blood or thyroid tissue (not recorded which). These receptors were taken from an adult woman with Graves' disease, either hyperthyroidism or ophthalmopathy (not recorded which).

The J gene is TRBJ2-1, the V gene TRBV15, with 8 bases identical to TRBD2. Unmatched junction bases numbered 7, after V lost 0 bases and J lost 6 bases. This CDR3 is 16 amino acids long. Germline CDR1 reads LNHNV; CDR2 reads YYDKDF (reference sequence). In nucleotides, the CDR3 is TGTGCCACCAGCAGAGATCTTAGCGGGATGGGCAATGAGCAGTTCTTC. Amino acid sequence: CATSRDLSGMGNEQFF.

This clonotype was seen many times. The rearrangement uses TRBV20-1 and TRBJ2-5, with D perhaps TRBD2 (5 bases). V lost 2 bases and J 5 bases, leaving 12 bases between the germline ends. The CDR3 is 13 residues long. CDR1 is DFQATT and CDR2 is SNEGSKA in the germline V gene (reference sequence). The CDR3 sequence: CSARQRGWETQYF. The CDR3 nucleotides read TGCAGTGCTAGACAACGAGGGTGGGAGACCCAGTACTTC.

V and J are TRBV20-1 and TRBJ2-3, with TRBD2 as a possible D gene (5 bases). Germline CDR1 reads DFQATT; CDR2 reads SNEGSKA (reference sequence). Trimming pared 6 bases from V and 0 bases from J, leaving 19 bases between. This CDR3 has 16 amino acids. The CDR3 here is CSATQRSRSSTDTQYF. The CDR3 nucleotides read TGCAGTGCAACCCAGCGGAGCCGCTCTAGCACAGATACGCAGTATTTT.

V is TRBV29-1 and J is TRBJ2-2, with TRBD1 identical over 9 bases. The J segment lost 4 bases and the V segment lost 7 bases, leaving 7 bases of the junction unmatched. The CDR3 is 14 amino acids. CDR1 and CDR2 (germline): SQVTM, ANQGSEA. The CDR3 coding sequence is TGCAGCGGGAAGGACAGGGGAGGCACCGGGGAGCTGTTTTTT. Residues: CSGKDRGGTGELFF.

This rearrangement joins TRBV29-1 to TRBJ2-7; D is perhaps TRBD2 (6 bases). The ends were cut back, 7 bases at V and 4 bases at J, with 17 bases in the middle. Germline values: CDR1 SQVTM, CDR2 ANQGSEA. The CDR3 has 13 amino acids. CDR3 sequence (DNA): TGCAGCGCTATATTGGACTATGGGTACGAGCAGTACTTC. Its protein product is CSAILDYGYEQYF.

The CDR3 nucleotides are TGTGCCATCAGGTCTCTAAACTCTGAAGCTTTCTTT. This sequence encodes CAIRSLNSEAFF. V usage is TRBV10-3 and J usage is TRBJ1-1; D is uncertain. Germline values: CDR1 ENHRY, CDR2 SYGVKD. The CDR3 is 12 residues long. V lost 6 bases to trimming and J lost 6 bases, with 11 bases between them.

Note on this clonotype: A read error may produce the germline difference seen at one junction end. The genes are TRBV24-1 and TRBJ2-7, with D possibly being TRBD2 (5 bases). Germline assignment: CDR1 KGHDR and CDR2 SFDVKD. This CDR3 has 16 residues. The CDR3 spells CATSSPSGVSAGELYF. The CDR3 DNA is TGTGCCACCAGTTCCCCTTCCGGGGTGAGCGCCGGGGAGCTGTACTTC.

V gene TRBV29-1 combines with J gene TRBJ2-5; TRBD2 aligns across 15 bases. The CDR3 has 16 residues. Germline V CDR1 and CDR2: SQVTM, ANQGSEA. Trimming cost V 7 bases and J 1 base; bases outside gene matches: 7. CDR3 in amino acids: CSGTSGRAPRQETQYF. In nucleotides, the CDR3 is TGCAGCGGGACTAGCGGGAGGGCCCCTCGCCAAGAGACCCAGTACTTC.

This clonotype has more than one count but fewer than ten. The genes are TRBV4-2 and TRBJ1-6; D is uncertain. The germline V gene has CDR1 LGHNA and CDR2 YNFKEQ. Trimming shortened V by 0 bases and J by 3 bases, and 9 bases separated the two germline ends. The CDR3 contains 16 residues. In nucleotides, the CDR3 is TGTGCCAGCAGCCAAGAATCGCAGCTCTATAATTCACCCCTCCACTTT. This translates into CASSQESQLYNSPLHF.

The J gene is TRBJ2-7, the V gene TRBV29-1; 8 positions agree with TRBD1. CDR1 is SQVTM and CDR2 is ANQGSEA in the germline V gene. There are 14 residues in the CDR3. V lost 1 base to trimming and J lost 2 bases; unmatched junction nucleotides: 4. The CDR3, as DNA: TGCAGCGTTGAAGGGACAGGGCCAGCCTACGAGCAGTACTTC. Protein sequence: CSVEGTGPAYEQYF.

V usage is TRBV2 and J usage is TRBJ2-5, with a weak D call TRBD1 (6 bases). The CDR3 consists of 11 residues. From germline, CDR1 is SNHLY and CDR2 FYNNEI. V lost 9 bases to trimming and J lost 4 bases, with 9 bases between them. In DNA, the CDR3 is TGTGCCAGGAGGACAGCAGAGACCCAGTACTTC. Amino acids: CARRTAETQYF.

Many counts were recorded for this clonotype. The chain carries TRBV7-3 and TRBJ2-7, with 9 bases lining up with TRBD1. The CDR3 length is 14 residues. The ends lost 5 bases at V and 4 bases at J; junction bases unmatched: 6. Looked up from germline, CDR1 is SGHTA and CDR2 is FQGTGA. The CDR3 loop reads CASSLTGGQYEQYF. CDR3 DNA sequence: TGTGCCAGCAGCCTGACAGGGGGTCAATACGAGCAGTACTTC.

This clonotype was seen at least ten times. This sequence joins TRBV2 and TRBJ2-6; D is undetermined. V lost 7 bases to trimming and J lost 2 bases, with 12 bases between them. The CDR3 has 15 residues. Germline-derived CDR1 and CDR2 are SNHLY and FYNNEI. The CDR3 coding sequence is TGTGCCAGCAACCCTCAATCGGCTGGGGCCAACGTCCTGACTTTC. Its translation is CASNPQSAGANVLTF.

This clonotype was observed a handful of times. The chain joins TRBV12-3 or TRBV12-4 to TRBJ2-5, with D possibly matching TRBD1 (5 bases). CDR3 length: 15 amino acids. With 8 bases removed from V and 7 bases from J, the gap between germline ends came to 23 bases. For the CDR3, the DNA is TGTGCCAGCGCCCCGTCGGGCAGGGTCTTATGGACCCAGTACTTC. As protein: CASAPSGRVLWTQYF.

The V gene is TRBV29-1, the J gene TRBJ2-6, with TRBD1 matching 7 bases. Germline assignment: CDR1 SQVTM and CDR2 ANQGSEA. V was pared by 4 bases and J by 0 bases, with 6 bases of the junction left unmatched. The CDR3 totals 16 residues. CDR3 nucleotides: TGCAGCGTTGCCGGGACAGCTTTCTCTGGGGCCAACGTCCTGACTTTC. Protein product: CSVAGTAFSGANVLTF.

At least ten counts were recorded for this clonotype. The chain joins TRBV5-5 to TRBJ1-4, with unresolved D. V lost 0 bases, J lost 5 bases, and 11 bases lay in between. In germline, CDR1 is SGHKS, CDR2 YYEKEE (reference sequence). This CDR3 contains 15 residues. The CDR3 is CASSLVARVNEKLFF. For the CDR3, the DNA is TGTGCCAGCAGCTTGGTGGCTAGGGTGAATGAAAAACTGTTTTTT.

The chain has TRBV20-1 and TRBJ2-7; D gene unclear. Germline V lookup: CDR1 DFQATT, CDR2 SNEGSKA (reference sequence). V gave up 6 bases and J gave up 2 bases, with 17 bases separating them. The CDR3 loop spans 14 amino acids. The CDR3 is CSAKPATDAYEQYF. The CDR3 DNA reads TGCAGTGCCAAGCCCGCCACGGACGCCTACGAGCAGTACTTC.

This clonotype was seen once. The rearrangement links TRBV29-1 to TRBJ2-5, with 11 bases that match TRBD1. Germline V gene sequence: CDR1 SQVTM, CDR2 ANQGSEA. The trim removed 4 bases at V and 5 bases at J, leaving 9 bases unmatched. This CDR3 has 15 amino acids. The CDR3 reads CSVAGTGGRGETQYF. The CDR3 DNA is TGCAGCGTTGCCGGGACAGGGGGGCGAGGGGAGACCCAGTACTTC.

The V gene is TRBV20-1, the J gene TRBJ2-7; 7 bases map to TRBD1. The germline V gene has CDR1 DFQATT and CDR2 SNEGSKA (reference sequence). The CDR3 contains 13 residues. The DNA for the CDR3 is TGCAGCTCACGACAGGGCAGCTCCTACGAGCAGTACTTC. This sequence encodes CSSRQGSSYEQYF.

This clonotype has at least ten counts. The rearrangement joins TRBV19 to TRBJ2-7; 10 nucleotides align to TRBD2. The ends lost 8 bases at V and 2 bases at J; junction bases unmatched: 21. The CDR3 is 19 residues long. Germline V CDR1 and CDR2: LNHDA, SQIVND (reference sequence). The CDR3 coding sequence is TGTGCCAGTTCCGTTAACGGTGAGCTAGCGGGAGACGTCCCCTACGAGCAGTACTTC. Encoded protein: CASSVNGELAGDVPYEQYF. Complete variable domain (other parts from reference TRBV19 and TRBJ2-7): DGGITQSPKYLFRKEGQNVTLSCEQNLNHDAMYWYRQDPGQGLRLIYYSQIVNDFQKGDIAEGYSVSREKKESFPLTVTSAQKNPTAFYLCASSVNGELAGDVPYEQYFGPGTRLTVT.